These T cell receptor beta chains were read from a single sample in a study of blood T cell repertoires in COVID-19. Method: immunoSEQ multiplex PCR; TCRdb's copy keeps in-frame clones and lacks some. The table lists approximately 300,000 clones, around four fifths of them singletons. The sample was peripheral blood. These receptors were taken from a woman between 50 and 59 years old with active or convalescent COVID-19. Each CDR3 is given with its conserved first and last residue. The D gene is left open where the match is weak. Where a row states a size, it is once, few, many or the class of an expanded clone; other rows omit it.

TRBJ2-5	TRBD2	20	TRBV6-1	-	TGTGCCAGCAGTGAAGAATGGCTCGTAGGGTCTAGCGGGAACCAAGAGACCCAGTACTTC	CASSEEWLVGSSGNQETQYF
TRBJ2-2	TRBD1	20	TRBV13	-	TGTGCCAGCAGCGCCCTCCTTTCACCGGGACAGGGAGGTTCCACCGGGGAGCTGTTTTTT	CASSALLSPGQGGSTGELFF
TRBJ2-2	-	16	TRBV6-1	-	TGTGCCAGCAGTGCGCATATAGCGACGAACACCGGGGAGCTGTTTTTT	CASSAHIATNTGELFF
TRBJ2-1	TRBD2	14	TRBV10-2	-	TGCGCCAGCAGTGGGACTAGCGGGACCCATGAGCAGTTCTTC	CASSGTSGTHEQFF
TRBJ1-6	-	15	TRBV5-1	-	TGCGCCAGCAGCTTGGTGTCCAGGGGAGAGTCACCCCTCCACTTT	CASSLVSRGESPLHF
TRBJ1-5	-	15	TRBV28	once	TGTGCCAGCAGTTTCGTCTCTTCGAGCAATCAGCCCCAGCATTTT	CASSFVSSSNQPQHF
TRBJ1-2	TRBD1	14	TRBV5-6	once	TGTGCCAGCAGCTCGGGACAGGGGATCTATGGCTACACCTTC	CASSSGQGIYGYTF
TRBJ1-1	-	13	TRBV19	many	TGTGCCAGTAGTATCAGTCCATACACTGAAGCTTTCTTT	CASSISPYTEAFF
TRBJ1-1	TRBD1	14	TRBV27	-	TGTGCCAGCAGTTTAACAGGGGATGTGACTGAAGCTTTCTTT	CASSLTGDVTEAFF
TRBJ2-7	TRBD2	14	TRBV5-1	-	TGCGCCAGCAAGAGCGGGAGAGGGTCCTACGAGCAGTACTTC	CASKSGRGSYEQYF
TRBJ2-5	-	16	TRBV1	-	TGCACCAGCAGCCAAGCGATAGCGGGCCCCCAAGAGACCCAGTACTTC	CTSSQAIAGPQETQYF
TRBJ2-2	TRBD2	16	TRBV9	-	TGTGCCAGCAGCGTAGTGGCTAGCGGTAACACCGGGGAGCTGTTTTTT	CASSVVASGNTGELFF
TRBJ2-3	TRBD2	17	TRBV2	-	TGTGCCAGCAGCGATGGGACTAGCGGGATATGGGCAGATACGCAGTATTTT	CASSDGTSGIWADTQYF
TRBJ1-1	TRBD1	15	TRBV9	-	TGTGCCAGCAGCGTCACACAGGGGGCCGGGACTGAAGCTTTCTTT	CASSVTQGAGTEAFF
TRBJ1-6	-	19	TRBV3-1/TRBV3-2	-	TGTGCCAGCAGCCCCTTGCGGGTCGCAAGGGGGTCCGATAATTCACCCCTCCACTTT	CASSPLRVARGSDNSPLHF
TRBJ1-4	-	13	TRBV6-5	few	TGTGCCAGCAGCCCCAGGGGCGGGGAAAAACTGTTTTTT	CASSPRGGEKLFF
TRBJ2-5	TRBD1	13	TRBV5-1	once	TGCGCCAGCAGCCGGGGACAGGGGGAGACCCAGTACTTC	CASSRGQGETQYF
TRBJ2-1	-	13	TRBV6-5	-	TGTGCCAGCAGGCGCACCCAGGGGAGTGAGCAGTTCTTC	CASRRTQGSEQFF
TRBJ2-7	TRBD2	15	TRBV7-9	once	TGTGCCAGCAGCGAGGGACTAGCGGGAAGTAACGAGCAGTACTTC	CASSEGLAGSNEQYF
TRBJ2-3	-	15	TRBV10-1	-	TGCGCCAGCAGTGAGTCCGGGTCAGGCACAGATACGCAGTATTTT	CASSESGSGTDTQYF
TRBJ1-1	-	15	TRBV7-2	once	TGTGCCAGCAGCCAAGGGGGGGCCATGAACACTGAAGCTTTCTTT	CASSQGGAMNTEAFF
TRBJ2-5	TRBD2	15	TRBV28	-	TGTGCCAGCAGACCCGGGACTAGCACACAAGAGACCCAGTACTTC	CASRPGTSTQETQYF
TRBJ1-5	-	15	TRBV4-1	few	TGCGCCAGCAGCCAAGAGGGCGTAACCGGGGAGCCCCAGCATTTT	CASSQEGVTGEPQHF
TRBJ1-1	TRBD1	15	TRBV5-1	once	TGCGCCAGCAGCTTCGGACCAGGGGGGAACACTGAAGCTTTCTTT	CASSFGPGGNTEAFF
TRBJ2-7	-	14	TRBV28	-	TGTGCCAGCAGTTTATGGCAGGGGATCAACGAGCAGTACTTC	CASSLWQGINEQYF
TRBJ2-4	TRBD1	14	TRBV4-1	-	TGCGCCAGCAGCCAGGGAAGGGGGCAGGACATTCAGTACTTC	CASSQGRGQDIQYF
TRBJ2-3	-	13	TRBV30	many	TGTGCCTGGACCAGGCGGGCCACAGATACGCAGTATTTT	CAWTRRATDTQYF
TRBJ1-5	-	12	TRBV15	-	TGTGCCACGGGGGGGGTGGACCAGCCCCAGCATTTT	CATGGVDQPQHF
TRBJ1-3	TRBD1	14	TRBV6-5	-	TGTGCCAGCAACTCCCGGACAGGAGGAAACACCATATATTTT	CASNSRTGGNTIYF
TRBJ2-7	TRBD1	13	TRBV7-3	-	TGTGCCAGCAGCACCAGGACAGGGACCGAGCAGTACTTC	CASSTRTGTEQYF
TRBJ1-1	-	13	TRBV5-6	-	TGTGCCAGCAGCTTGTGGGGGGGCACTGAAGCTTTCTTT	CASSLWGGTEAFF
TRBJ2-1	TRBD2	16	TRBV7-7	-	TGTGCCAGCAGCTCAGCGTCGGGACTAGACTACAATGAGCAGTTCTTC	CASSSASGLDYNEQFF
TRBJ2-1	TRBD2	17	TRBV4-1	-	TGCGCCAGCAGCCAAGATAGCGCTAGCGGGAGGAGGAATGAGCAGTTCTTC	CASSQDSASGRRNEQFF
TRBJ2-3	TRBD1	14	TRBV7-8	-	TGTGCCAGCAGCTCCAGACAGGGGGCAGATACGCAGTATTTT	CASSSRQGADTQYF
TRBJ2-7	-	14	TRBV18	few	TGTGCCAGCTCACCTAGGGACACGCATGGGGAGCAGTACTTC	CASSPRDTHGEQYF
TRBJ2-3	-	17	TRBV18	once	TGTGCCAGCTCACCACAGGAGACCGTAGCGGTGACAGATACGCAGTATTTT	CASSPQETVAVTDTQYF
TRBJ1-2	TRBD1	13	TRBV15	-	TGTGCCACCAGCAGGGACAGGGGTGATGGCTACACCTTC	CATSRDRGDGYTF
TRBJ2-1	-	15	TRBV10-3	-	TGTGCCATCAGCTCGTTATTCCTAGGCTACAATGAGCAGTTCTTC	CAISSLFLGYNEQFF
TRBJ1-5	TRBD1	13	TRBV19	-	TGTGCCAGTAGGACAGGGAAGTTTCAGCCCCAGCATTTT	CASRTGKFQPQHF
TRBJ2-2	-	14	TRBV11-2	-	TGTGCCAGCAGCTTACCAGCGTCCACCGGGGAGCTGTTTTTT	CASSLPASTGELFF
TRBJ2-7	TRBD2	15	TRBV18	-	TGTGCCAGCTCACCACCGGGACTACCAACCTACGAGCAGTACTTC	CASSPPGLPTYEQYF
TRBJ2-1	TRBD1	15	TRBV14	-	TGTGCCAGCAGCCAAAATTTAGGACAGGGCTATGAGCAGTTCTTC	CASSQNLGQGYEQFF
TRBJ1-2	-	14	TRBV14	-	TGTGCCAGCAGCCTCTCCCAGGGCGACTATGGCTACACCTTC	CASSLSQGDYGYTF
TRBJ1-3	TRBD1	18	TRBV5-1	-	TGCGCCAGCAGCCTCTGGACAGGGGGAAGGGGCGCTGGAAACACCATATATTTT	CASSLWTGGRGAGNTIYF
TRBJ1-3	-	13	TRBV12-3/TRBV12-4	once	TGTGCCAGCAGTTTAAACAGGGCGGACACCATATATTTT	CASSLNRADTIYF
TRBJ2-7	TRBD1	14	TRBV7-2	-	TGTGCCAGCAGCCCAGACAGGGGGAAGTACGAGCAGTACTTC	CASSPDRGKYEQYF
TRBJ1-3	-	15	TRBV5-6	once	TGTGCCAGCAATCGACAGCGCGTCTCTGGAAACACCATATATTTT	CASNRQRVSGNTIYF
TRBJ1-2	-	13	TRBV28	few	TGTGCCAGCCGCGTTCCGGGTCCCTCTGGCTACACCTTC	CASRVPGPSGYTF
TRBJ2-5	-	12	TRBV12-3/TRBV12-4	-	TGTGCCAGCAGTTTTGGCGGAGAGACCCAGTACTTC	CASSFGGETQYF
TRBJ1-5	-	14	TRBV19	-	TGTGCCAGTACTTGGCGGGGTCGCAATCAGCCCCAGCATTTT	CASTWRGRNQPQHF
TRBJ2-7	-	13	TRBV5-4	-	TGTGCCAGCAGCTTGGAGGTCGGGGACGAGCAGTACTTC	CASSLEVGDEQYF
TRBJ2-1	TRBD2	14	TRBV29-1	-	TGCAGCGTTGGGCTGGGACTAGCGGGCCATGAGCAGTTCTTC	CSVGLGLAGHEQFF
TRBJ1-2	-	11	TRBV11-2	-	TGTGCCAGCAGTCCTCTATATGGCTACACCTTC	CASSPLYGYTF
TRBJ2-1	-	16	TRBV19	-	TGTGCCAGTAGTATAAGGCGGGCTGGGATGAACAATGAGCAGTTCTTC	CASSIRRAGMNNEQFF
TRBJ2-1	TRBD1	16	TRBV5-1	-	TGCGCCAGCAGCTGGGCGATACAGGGGTCCTACAATGAGCAGTTCTTC	CASSWAIQGSYNEQFF
TRBJ1-1	-	15	TRBV6-5	-	TGTGCCAGCAGCCCAGGGTCGTTTATGAACACTGAAGCTTTCTTT	CASSPGSFMNTEAFF
TRBJ2-2	-	12	TRBV24-1	-	TGTGCCACCAGTCATGAGGGCAGGGAGCTGTTTTTT	CATSHEGRELFF
TRBJ1-1	-	13	TRBV15	few	TGTGCCACCAGCAGAGATGGGAGGGCAGGGGCTTTCTTT	CATSRDGRAGAFF
TRBJ1-2	-	14	TRBV5-5	-	TGTGCCAGCAGCTTGAGCAGGATACCCTATGGCTACACCTTC	CASSLSRIPYGYTF
TRBJ2-7	TRBD2	15	TRBV5-1	-	TGCGCCAGCAGCTTGGTCCAGCGGGGCTCCTACGAGCAGTACTTC	CASSLVQRGSYEQYF